These T cell receptor beta chains were read from a single sample in a study of prognosis after radiotherapy for stage I lung cancer. TCRdb ran MiXCR on the multiplex PCR reads and lists one entry per CDR3 protein. The data show about 51,000 distinct CDR3 sequences, about a third seen once. Sample: PBMCs, taken before or after stereotactic body radiation therapy (not recorded which). All receptors come from a donor aged 50 or older with non-small cell lung cancer. The CDR3 runs from the conserved cysteine through the conserved F or W. The order of the fields is J gene, clone size, V gene, D gene, CDR3 DNA, CDR3 protein. A D gene is named only where the DNA matches it firmly. Not every row has a clone size; where given, it reads once, few, many or a size class.

>TRBJ2-7|many|TRBV20-1|.
TGCAGTGCTGGGTTGCTGACGCTAAGCTCCTACGAGCAGTACTTC
CSAGLLTLSSYEQYF
>TRBJ1-2|.|TRBV19|.
TGTGCCAGTAGTATCACTCTCATACAGGCCCCCTATGGCTACACCTTC
CASSITLIQAPYGYTF
>TRBJ1-3|many|TRBV30|.
TGTGCCTGGACCCTAGGAAACACCATATATTTT
CAWTLGNTIYF
>TRBJ2-7|.|TRBV6-1|.
TGTGCCAGCAGTGCCTCCTGGACAGTTTGGTACTTC
CASSASWTVWYF
>TRBJ2-2|.|TRBV5-1|.
TGCGCCAGCAGCTCGGGGCTAGCTGCCACCGGGGAGCTGTTTTTT
CASSSGLAATGELFF
>TRBJ2-7|many|TRBV2|.
TGTGCCAGCGGTAGGACCCCTCCGTACTTC
CASGRTPPYF
>TRBJ2-2|many|TRBV3-1|.
TGTGCCAGCAGCCAAGATAAGGGGGCCGGGGAGCTGTTTTTT
CASSQDKGAGELFF
>TRBJ1-5|once|TRBV30|.
TGTGCCTGGAGTGTACGAGGGCGCGTTGTTGGACGGCCCCAGCATTTT
CAWSVRGRVVGRPQHF
>TRBJ2-7|many|TRBV6-5|.
TGTGCCAGCAGTTACTCGAGTTTAACAGCGGACGAGCAGTACTTC
CASSYSSLTADEQYF
>TRBJ1-2|many|TRBV5-8|.
TGTGCCAGCAGCTTGGAAGGCAGGGGAGGGTTGGCTGGCTACACCTTC
CASSLEGRGGLAGYTF
>TRBJ1-1|many|TRBV27|.
TGTGCCAGCAGTTTTCAACAGAACACTGAAGCTTTCTTT
CASSFQQNTEAFF
>TRBJ2-5|few|TRBV20-1|TRBD1
TGCAGTGCTAGGACCGGGACAGCCCAAGAGACCCAGTACTTC
CSARTGTAQETQYF
>TRBJ2-3|many|TRBV6-4|.
TGTGCCAGCAGTGGTAGTCGAGGGGATACGCAGTATTTT
CASSGSRGDTQYF
>TRBJ2-1|many|TRBV7-2|TRBD2
TGTGCCAGCAGCTTAGGTAGCGGGAGGGGATCAGGAAATGAGCAGTTCTTC
CASSLGSGRGSGNEQFF
>TRBJ2-2|.|TRBV2|TRBD2
TGTGCCAGCAGGAAGGTGACTAGCGGGTCCGGGGAGCTGTTTTTT
CASRKVTSGSGELFF
>TRBJ2-1|.|TRBV5-1|.
TGCGCCAGCAGCCGAATCGAGACAGGACTGTACAATGATCAGTTCTTC
CASSRIETGLYNDQFF
>TRBJ2-2|.|TRBV11-2|.
TGTGCCAGCAGCCCCCCCTGGCGGCCCGGGGAGCTGTTTTTT
CASSPPWRPGELFF
>TRBJ2-7|.|TRBV27|TRBD1
TGTGCCAGCAGTTTATCTTCCGTACAGGGGGCGTTTCTGTACTTC
CASSLSSVQGAFLYF
>TRBJ2-1|.|TRBV28|.
TGTGCCAGCAGTGAGGCCGGGATCTTTCTTGGCAATGAGCAGTTCTTC
CASSEAGIFLGNEQFF
>TRBJ2-4|many|TRBV7-2|TRBD2
TGTGCCAGCAGCCCACGGACTAGTCTTCTTAACATTCAGTACTTC
CASSPRTSLLNIQYF
>TRBJ2-7|many|TRBV6-1|TRBD2
TGTGCCAGCAGTAGCCCGAGACTAGCGGCCTACGAGCAGTACTTC
CASSSPRLAAYEQYF
>TRBJ2-3|.|TRBV2|.
TGTGCCAGCAGGGACAGACCCACCTATAGCACAGATACGCAGTATTTT
CASRDRPTYSTDTQYF
>TRBJ2-1|.|TRBV11-1|.
TGTGCCAGTAGCCCCACCCTGGAGAATGAGCAGTTCTTC
CASSPTLENEQFF
>TRBJ1-6|many|TRBV7-3|TRBD1
TGTGCCAGCAGCTCGCAGGGGGTCGCCTCACCCCTCCACTTT
CASSSQGVASPLHF
>TRBJ2-3|many|TRBV18|.
TGTGCCAGCTCACCCTCGGGCACAGATACGCAGTATTTT
CASSPSGTDTQYF
>TRBJ2-5|many|TRBV20-1|.
TGCAGTGCCCACGTAACAGCGAGGAGGGGAGAGACCCAGTACTTC
CSAHVTARRGETQYF
>TRBJ2-3|.|TRBV20-1|.
TGCAGTGCTAGTCGGCGGGAAACGCAGTATTTT
CSASRRETQYF
>TRBJ2-4|.|TRBV7-6|.
TGTGCCAGCAGCTTAGGTGGGGTGTGGGCCAAAAACATTCAGTACTTC
CASSLGGVWAKNIQYF
>TRBJ2-7|.|TRBV7-2|.
TGTGCCAGCAGCAATACCTGGGGGCCCTACGAGCAATACTTC
CASSNTWGPYEQYF
>TRBJ2-7|many|TRBV5-4|TRBD1
TGTGCCAGCAGCCGCACAGGGGGCTCGTACGAGCAGTACTTC
CASSRTGGSYEQYF
>TRBJ2-2|.|TRBV12-3/TRBV12-4|TRBD1
TGTGCCACCAGGGACAGGTGGGCCGGGGAGCTGTTTTTT
CATRDRWAGELFF
>TRBJ1-6|once|TRBV9|.
TGTGCCAGCAGCGTGAGGGGTGGGGGAGATTCACCCCTCCACTTT
CASSVRGGGDSPLHF
>TRBJ1-2|.|TRBV19|TRBD1
TGTGCCAGTAGTTCCCGGGACAGGGCATTCAACTATGGCTACACCTTC
CASSSRDRAFNYGYTF
>TRBJ2-2|many|TRBV7-6|TRBD2
TGTGCCAGCAGCTTCCTAGCGGGAGACAACACCGGGGAGCTGTTTTTT
CASSFLAGDNTGELFF
>TRBJ2-7|many|TRBV7-2|.
TGTGCCAGCAGCCCGACGAGAAGTGGGGCAGCCTACGAGCAGTACTTC
CASSPTRSGAAYEQYF